One and the same sample provided the 3 T cell receptor beta chains below, sequenced in a study of PD-L1 blockade in urothelial cancer. The time point here: pretreatment peripheral blood. The protocol was immunoSEQ multiplex PCR, while the TCRdb copy is restricted to in-frame clones and leaves out a portion. The repertoire has 85,000 to 95,000 clones, nearly 90% of them found once; the top ten carry around 1.6%. The source was PBMCs, collected around atezolizumab (anti-PD-L1) treatment. These receptors were collected from a man aged 60 to 75 with urothelial cancer.

This clone was detected only a few times. V and J are TRBV30 and TRBJ1-1; possibly TRBD1 for D (5 bases). CDR1 GTSNPN and CDR2 SVGIG come from the germline V gene (reference sequence). CDR3 length: 15 amino acids. The V end lost 1 base, the J end lost 4 bases, and 16 bases lay between the germline ends. The CDR3 is CAWSGDRGDLTEAFF. Written as DNA, the CDR3 is TGTGCCTGGAGTGGGGATAGGGGCGATCTCACTGAAGCTTTCTTT.

The chain joins TRBV29-1 to TRBJ1-1, with D possibly TRBD1 on 5 matching bases. This CDR3 contains 12 residues. The germline CDR1 and CDR2 sequences are SQVTM and ANQGSEA. V was clipped by 6 bases and J by 11 bases, with 19 bases between them. The CDR3 protein is CSVSSPPGWAFF. The CDR3 nucleotides read TGCAGCGTGAGTTCCCCCCCAGGGTGGGCTTTCTTT.

The rearrangement joins TRBV5-1 to TRBJ2-1; weak D call: TRBD1 (6 bases). Germline values: CDR1 SGHRS, CDR2 YFSETQ. The CDR3 extends over 15 amino acids. Deletions cut 2 bases from V and 1 base from J, with 10 bases between. The CDR3 nucleotides are TGCGCCAGCAGCTTCTACAGGGCTTCCTACAATGAGCAGTTCTTC. Its translation is CASSFYRASYNEQFF.